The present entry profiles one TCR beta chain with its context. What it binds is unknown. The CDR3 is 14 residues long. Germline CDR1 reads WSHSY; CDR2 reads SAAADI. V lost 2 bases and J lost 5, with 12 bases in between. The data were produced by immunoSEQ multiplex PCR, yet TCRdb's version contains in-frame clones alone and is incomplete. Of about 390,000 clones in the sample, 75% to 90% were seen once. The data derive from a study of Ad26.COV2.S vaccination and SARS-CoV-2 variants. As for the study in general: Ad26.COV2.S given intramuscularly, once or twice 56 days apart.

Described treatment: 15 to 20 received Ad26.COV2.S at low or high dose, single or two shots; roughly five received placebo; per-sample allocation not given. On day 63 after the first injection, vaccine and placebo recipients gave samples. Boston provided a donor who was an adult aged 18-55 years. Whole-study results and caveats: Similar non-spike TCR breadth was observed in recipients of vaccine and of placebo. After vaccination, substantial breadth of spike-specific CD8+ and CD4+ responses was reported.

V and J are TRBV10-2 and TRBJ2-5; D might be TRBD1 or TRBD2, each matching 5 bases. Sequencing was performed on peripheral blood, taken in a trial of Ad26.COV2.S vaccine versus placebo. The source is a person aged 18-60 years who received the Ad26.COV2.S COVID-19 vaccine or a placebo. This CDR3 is CASSEAGDGETQYF. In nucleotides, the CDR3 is TGCGCCAGCAGTGAGGCCGGGGACGGGGAGACCCAGTACTTC.